Sequencing of this TCR beta chain was carried out in a study of cytomegalovirus exposure and HLA in healthy donors. Findings and caveats of the study: Being productive about 87% or about 30% of the time was typical of most TCR beta V segments in an earlier analysis. V segments that were indistinguishable, TRBV6-2 and TRBV6-3 among them, were omitted from analysis.

With respect to this clone: Its target is not known.

CDR3 length equals 12 residues. Between the trimmed V and J ends, which lost 6 bases and 8 bases, there was a span of 13 bases. The germline V gene encodes CDR1 MDHEN and CDR2 SYDVKM. PCR amplification relied on 60 Vbeta primers (plus 13 Jbeta primers). This table comes from immunoSEQ multiplex PCR, and its TCRdb copy is limited to in-frame clones, with some not included. Altogether some 120,000 clones are present, around three quarters being singletons, with the ten largest covering roughly 6.1%. The material sequenced was PBMCs. The source of this sequence is a woman in her thirties or forties in good health and CMV-seronegative. The chain carries TRBV28 and TRBJ1-2; possible D gene TRBD1, 5 bases. The CDR3 DNA follows: TGTGCCAGCAGCAGGGTCGCATGGGGCTACACCTTC. Its translation is CASSRVAWGYTF.